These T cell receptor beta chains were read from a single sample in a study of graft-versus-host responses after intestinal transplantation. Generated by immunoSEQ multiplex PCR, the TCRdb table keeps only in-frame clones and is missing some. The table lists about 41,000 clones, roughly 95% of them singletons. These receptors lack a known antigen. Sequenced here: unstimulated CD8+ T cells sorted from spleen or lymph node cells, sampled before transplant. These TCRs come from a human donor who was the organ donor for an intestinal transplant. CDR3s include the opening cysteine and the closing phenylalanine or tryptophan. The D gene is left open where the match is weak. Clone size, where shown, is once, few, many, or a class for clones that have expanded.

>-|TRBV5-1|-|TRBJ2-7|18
TGCGCCAGCAGCCACGGCTGGTTGGGGGGACCCTCCACCTACGAGCAGTACTTC
CASSHGWLGGPSTYEQYF
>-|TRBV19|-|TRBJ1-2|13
TGTGCCAGTAGGGGGACACGCGAATATGGCTACACCTTC
CASRGTREYGYTF
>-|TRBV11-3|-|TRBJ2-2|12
TGTGCCAGCAGCTTAGGGGCGGGGGAGCTGTTTTTT
CASSLGAGELFF
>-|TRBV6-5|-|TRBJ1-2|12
TGTGCCATCTATGAGGAGGTTGAGGGCTACACCTTC
CAIYEEVEGYTF
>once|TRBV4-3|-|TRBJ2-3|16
TGCGCCAGCAGCCAAGTGGGGAGTTCTAGCACAGATACGCAGTATTTT
CASSQVGSSSTDTQYF
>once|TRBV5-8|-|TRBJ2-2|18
TGTGCCAGCAGTTTGGCAGGGGGACTAGTTTGGCGCACCGGGGAGCTGTTTTTT
CASSLAGGLVWRTGELFF
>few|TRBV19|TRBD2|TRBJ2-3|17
TGTGCCAGTCTAGGGACTAGCGGGGCACACCACACAGATACGCAGTATTTT
CASLGTSGAHHTDTQYF
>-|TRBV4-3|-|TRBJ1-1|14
TGCGCCAGCAGCCAAGTGGGCCAGGAGGCTGAAGCTTTCTTT
CASSQVGQEAEAFF
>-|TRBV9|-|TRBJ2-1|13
TGTGCCAGCAGCGTCAACTCCTACAATGAGCAGTTCTTC
CASSVNSYNEQFF
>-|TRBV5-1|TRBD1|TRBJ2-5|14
TGCGCCAGCAGCTTATGGGACAGCCAAGAGACCCAGTACTTC
CASSLWDSQETQYF
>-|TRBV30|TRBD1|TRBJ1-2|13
TGTGCCTGGAGTCCCGGGACAGGGTATGGCTACACCTTC
CAWSPGTGYGYTF
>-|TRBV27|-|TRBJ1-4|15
TGTGCCAGCAGTCCGCACTGGGGGGGGGATGAAAAACTGTTTTTT
CASSPHWGGDEKLFF
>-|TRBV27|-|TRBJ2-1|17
TGTGCCAGCACCCCTTGGGTGGACGGTGGCTCCTACAATGAGCAGTTCTTC
CASTPWVDGGSYNEQFF
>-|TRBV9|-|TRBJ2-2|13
TGTGCCAGCAGCGAGACCCCCTCCGGGGAGCTGTTTTTT
CASSETPSGELFF